Below, 14 T cell receptor beta chains from the same sample are listed, as sequenced in a study of blood T cell repertoires in COVID-19. Sequencing was performed with immunoSEQ multiplex PCR; in TCRdb, only in-frame clones are kept and a portion is missing. Of around 260,000 clones in the sample, 70% to 90% were seen once. Specimen: PBMCs or T cells enriched from blood (not recorded which). The receptors originated from a woman in her twenties or thirties who had recovered from COVID-19.

The J gene is TRBJ2-5, the V gene TRBV15, with 7 bases identical to TRBD2. V trimming: 1 base; J trimming: 5 bases; junction bases outside the gene matches: 7. The CDR3 runs to 15 residues. Germline assignment: CDR1 LNHNV and CDR2 YYDKDF (reference sequence). The CDR3 loop is CATSRGGRDRETQYF. The CDR3 bases are TGTGCCACCAGCAGAGGAGGGAGGGATAGGGAGACCCAGTACTTC.

This chain joins TRBV7-9 and TRBJ1-1, with a possible D match to TRBD1 (6 bases). V was pared by 2 bases and J by 5 bases, with 9 bases between. CDR1 and CDR2 (germline): SEHNR, FQNEAQ (reference sequence). The CDR3 is made up of 13 amino acids. This chain's CDR3 is CASSLKGETEAFF. The CDR3 coding sequence is TGTGCCAGCAGCTTAAAGGGGGAGACTGAAGCTTTCTTT.

The V and J genes are TRBV14 and TRBJ2-1; 7 bases fit TRBD2. V gave up 0 bases and J gave up 10 bases; unmatched junction bases: 15. The CDR3 length is 17 residues. Looked up from germline, CDR1 is SGHDN and CDR2 is FVKESK. The CDR3, as DNA: TGTGCCAGCAGCCAAGATTTAACGGGAGGTCTACGAGGGGAGCAGTTCTTC. This encodes CASSQDLTGGLRGEQFF.

The rearrangement links TRBV27 to TRBJ2-3, with TRBD2 as a possible D gene (5 bases). The germline CDR1 and CDR2 sequences are MNHEY and SMNVEV (reference sequence). The CDR3 sequence is 15 residues long. V was shortened by 0 bases and J by 0 bases, with 7 bases between the two germline ends. The CDR3 spells CASSLSWTSTDTQYF. In nucleotides, the CDR3 is TGTGCCAGCAGTTTATCGTGGACTAGCACAGATACGCAGTATTTT.

This clone appeared a few times. This chain joins TRBV7-9 and TRBJ1-1, with D possibly being TRBD1 (6 bases). This CDR3 spans 14 amino acids. V shed 6 bases and J shed 0 bases, with 11 bases lying between them. CDR1 and CDR2 from the germline V gene are SEHNR and FQNEAQ (reference sequence). CDR3: CASRKDRLNTEAFF. CDR3 nucleotide sequence: TGTGCCAGCAGGAAAGACAGGTTGAACACTGAAGCTTTCTTT.

This clone has a single count. CDR3 loop: CASSQDGGDGYTF. CDR3 DNA: TGTGCCAGCAGCCAAGATGGGGGGGATGGCTACACCTTC. This rearrangement joins TRBV4-2 to TRBJ1-2; possible D gene TRBD1, 5 bases. Germline CDR1 LGHNA, CDR2 YNFKEQ. This CDR3 contains 13 residues. Deletions cut 0 bases from V and 6 bases from J, with 8 bases between.

The CDR3 loop is CASSWGGNQPQHF. The CDR3, as DNA: TGTGCCAGCAGCTGGGGGGGCAATCAGCCCCAGCATTTT. V and J are TRBV7-9 and TRBJ1-5; a possible D gene is TRBD1 (5 bases). V lost 4 bases and J 2 bases, leaving 6 bases between the germline ends. The CDR3 sequence is 13 residues long. The V gene's germline CDR1 is SEHNR and CDR2 FQNEAQ (reference sequence).

The genes are TRBV7-9 and TRBJ1-3, with a possible D match to TRBD1 (5 bases). CDR3 size: 16 residues. The V gene lost 4 bases and the J gene lost 0 bases, with 13 bases spanning the gap. The germline CDR1 and CDR2 sequences are SEHNR and FQNEAQ (reference sequence). The CDR3 here is CASSSQTARSGNTIYF. CDR3 sequence (DNA): TGTGCCAGCAGCTCGCAGACAGCACGCTCTGGAAACACCATATATTTT.

V gene TRBV5-1 combines with J gene TRBJ1-3, with 7 bases matching TRBD1. With V trimmed by 2 bases and J by 0 bases, 2 bases remained unmatched. CDR1 is SGHRS, CDR2 YFSETQ, per germline. This CDR3 has 15 residues. The CDR3 nucleotides read TGCGCCAGCAGCTTCGGGACAGACTCTGGAAACACCATATATTTT. Amino acid sequence: CASSFGTDSGNTIYF.

The chain links TRBV15 to TRBJ1-6, with a tentative D call TRBD1 (5 bases). The V gene's germline CDR1 is LNHNV and CDR2 YYDKDF (reference sequence). V lost 1 base to trimming and J lost 1 base, with 8 bases between them. The length of the CDR3 is 16 residues. CDR3 sequence: CATSRGGTSYNSPLHF. Here the CDR3 DNA reads TGTGCCACCAGCAGAGGAGGGACTTCCTATAATTCACCCCTCCACTTT.

This clone appeared once. The chain employs TRBV7-7 and TRBJ2-3, with TRBD2 matching over 8 bases. The germline V gene encodes CDR1 SSHAT and CDR2 FNYEAQ (reference sequence). V gave up 5 bases and J gave up 4 bases; unmatched junction bases: 14. This CDR3 region has 17 residues. The CDR3 DNA reads as TGTGCCAGCAGCCCGACCGTACTAGCGGAATTTCCAGATACGCAGTATTTT. The encoded protein is CASSPTVLAEFPDTQYF.

The V gene is TRBV2, the J gene TRBJ2-3, with TRBD2 identical over 10 bases. Germline trimming cut 4 bases from V and 0 bases from J; bases unmatched to any gene: 7. Per the germline V gene, CDR1 is SNHLY and CDR2 is FYNNEI. The CDR3 runs to 17 residues. CDR3 DNA sequence: TGTGCCAGCAGTGCTGAACTAGCGGGGCTTAGCACAGATACGCAGTATTTT. As protein: CASSAELAGLSTDTQYF.

The chain couples TRBV2 to TRBJ1-2; 9 bases fit TRBD1. Losses at the gene ends were 1 base for V and 6 bases for J; bases not matched to a gene: 0. This CDR3 has 13 residues. Germline CDR1 and CDR2: SNHLY and FYNNEI. The CDR3 coding sequence is TGTGCCAGCAGTGAAGGGACAGGGGATGGCTACACCTTC. The encoded protein is CASSEGTGDGYTF.

The genes are TRBV9 and TRBJ2-1; 7 bases agree with TRBD2. The CDR3 loop spans 14 amino acids. Germline loops: CDR1 SGDLS, CDR2 YYNGEE. Unmatched junction bases numbered 6, after V lost 0 bases and J lost 9 bases. The CDR3 loop is CASSVEGGSSEQFF. The DNA of the CDR3 is TGTGCCAGCAGCGTAGAGGGCGGGAGTAGTGAGCAGTTCTTC.